A single T cell receptor (beta chain) is shown here with its context. The target antigen is unknown. This CDR3 is 17 amino acids long. Germline CDR1 SGHTA, CDR2 FQGTGA. The V segment lost 5 bases and the J segment 0 bases; nucleotides outside the gene matches: 8. This record belongs to a study of cytomegalovirus exposure and HLA in healthy donors. Study outcomes and limitations: TCR beta chains numbering approximately 150 were designated cytomegalovirus-associated.

Amplification used 60 Vbeta primers and 13 Jbeta primers. Here immunoSEQ multiplex PCR was the method, and the copy in TCRdb shows in-frame clones only, minus some. This sample has about 180,000 clones, with roughly 82% found just once. Source material: PBMCs. The V call is TRBV7-3, the J call TRBJ2-2; 8 nucleotides agree with TRBD1. This clonotype was obtained from a man aged 35 to 55 in good health and CMV-seronegative. The CDR3 is CASSMSGTGANTGELFF. The CDR3 nucleotides are TGTGCCAGCAGCATGTCCGGGACAGGAGCGAACACCGGGGAGCTGTTTTTT.